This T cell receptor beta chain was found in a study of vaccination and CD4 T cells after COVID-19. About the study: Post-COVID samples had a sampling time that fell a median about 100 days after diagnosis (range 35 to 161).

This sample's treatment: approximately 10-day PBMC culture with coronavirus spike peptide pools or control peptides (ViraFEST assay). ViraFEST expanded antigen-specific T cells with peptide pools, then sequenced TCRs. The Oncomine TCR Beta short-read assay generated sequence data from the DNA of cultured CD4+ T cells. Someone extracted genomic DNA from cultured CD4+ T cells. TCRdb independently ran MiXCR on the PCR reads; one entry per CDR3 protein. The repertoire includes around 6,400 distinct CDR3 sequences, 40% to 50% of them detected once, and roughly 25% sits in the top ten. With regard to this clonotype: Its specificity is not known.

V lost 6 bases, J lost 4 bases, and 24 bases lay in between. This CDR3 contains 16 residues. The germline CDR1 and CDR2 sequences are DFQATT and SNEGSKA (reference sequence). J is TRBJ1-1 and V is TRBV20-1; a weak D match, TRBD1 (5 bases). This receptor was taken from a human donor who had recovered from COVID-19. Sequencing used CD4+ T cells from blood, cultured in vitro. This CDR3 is CSALNLVGRSFTEAFF. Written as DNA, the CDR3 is TGCAGTGCCCTGAACCTGGTGGGACGGAGTTTCACTGAAGCTTTCTTT.